This entry lists 19 T cell receptor beta chains sequenced from one sample in a study of blood T cell repertoires in COVID-19. The repertoire was sequenced with immunoSEQ multiplex PCR; TCRdb's copy has only in-frame clones and lacks some. The data show roughly 330,000 clones, 70% to 90% seen once. Sample: PBMCs or T cells enriched from blood (not recorded which). These receptors were obtained from a woman aged 25 to 39 who had recovered from COVID-19.

The chain combines TRBV28 with TRBJ1-1, with TRBD1 identical over 10 bases. Germline assignment: CDR1 MDHEN and CDR2 SYDVKM. The CDR3 has 15 amino acids. V shed 3 bases, J shed 3 bases, and the junction held 4 bases outside the gene matches. Written as DNA, the CDR3 is TGTGCCAGCAGTTTGGACAGGGGGGGTGACACTGAAGCTTTCTTT. The encoded protein is CASSLDRGGDTEAFF.

The J gene is TRBJ1-1, the V gene TRBV10-2; D gene uncertain. Germline-derived CDR1 and CDR2 are WSHSY and SAAADI. V lost 5 bases, J lost 0 bases, and 16 bases lay in between. The CDR3 is 16 amino acids. In DNA form, the CDR3 reads TGCGCCAGCAGTCCTATGGGGAGGGTCGTGAACACTGAAGCTTTCTTT. It codes for CASSPMGRVVNTEAFF.

The V call is TRBV5-1, the J call TRBJ2-5; a weak D match, TRBD1 (6 bases). The V end was cut by 4 bases, the J end by 2 bases, with 12 bases between. Per the germline V gene, CDR1 is SGHRS and CDR2 is YFSETQ. This CDR3 has 14 amino acids. DNA for the CDR3: TGCGCCAGCAGCCTAGGGACATTGCAAGAGACCCAGTACTTC. Translated: CASSLGTLQETQYF.

Concerning this clone itself: The junction and the germline gene differ at one end; a read error may be behind it. The genes are TRBV5-5 and TRBJ1-1; perhaps TRBD1 as D (6 bases). The CDR3 runs 14 residues. Germline V gene lookup returns CDR1 SGHKS and CDR2 YYEKEE (reference sequence). The CDR3 region is CASCLIGGRTEAFF. The CDR3 nucleotides read TGTGCCAGCTGCTTAATAGGGGGTCGAACTGAAGCTTTCTTT. Based on the CDR3 plus reference TRBV5-5 and TRBJ1-1, the full variable domain is DAGVTQSPTHLIKTRGQQVTLRCSPISGHKSVSWYQQVLGQGPQFIFQYYEKEERGRGNFPDRFSARQFPNYSSELNVNALLLGDSALYLCASCLIGGRTEAFFGQGTRLTVV.

The V and J genes are TRBV4-3 and TRBJ1-5; a weak D match, TRBD1 (5 bases). Germline CDR1 is LGHNA and CDR2 is YSLEER. This CDR3 is 15 amino acids long. V shed 0 bases and J shed 7 bases, with 13 bases lying between them. DNA for the CDR3: TGCGCCAGCAGCCAAGATCGGGGGGTAGAGCAGCCCCAGCATTTT. Translating gives CASSQDRGVEQPQHF.

The table lists this clone with a few counts. The rearrangement links TRBV4-2 to TRBJ1-5, with TRBD1 as a possible D gene (6 bases). The V gene lost 3 bases and the J gene lost 2 bases, with 14 bases spanning the gap. CDR3 length equals 16 residues. The germline V gene encodes CDR1 LGHNA and CDR2 YNFKEQ. This chain's CDR3 is CASSQLTGSGNQPQHF. CDR3 sequence (DNA): TGTGCCAGCAGCCAGTTGACAGGATCGGGCAATCAGCCCCAGCATTTT.

With regard to this clone: An end of the junction differs from the germline gene, which may be a read error. The chain joins TRBV3-1 (or the pseudogene TRBV3-2) to TRBJ2-5; TRBD2 agrees at 7 bases. CDR1 is LGHDT and CDR2 is YNNKEL in the germline V gene (reference sequence). CDR3 size: 17 residues. DNA of the CDR3: TGTGCCAGCAGTCAAGATTTCGGGGCTCGGGGGGAGAAGACCCAGTACTTC. Translated: CASSQDFGARGEKTQYF.

The chain is built from TRBV5-1 and TRBJ2-7, with a possible D match to TRBD1 (6 bases). The V gene lost 4 bases and the J gene lost 5 bases, with 19 bases spanning the gap. Per the germline V gene, CDR1 is SGHRS and CDR2 is YFSETQ. CDR3 length: 15 residues. CDR3 sequence: CASSIQGPRVDEQYF. The CDR3 DNA reads TGCGCCAGCAGCATACAGGGACCCCGAGTCGACGAGCAGTACTTC.

This clone was observed a single time. The chain uses TRBV10-3 and TRBJ2-7; 7 bases are shared with TRBD2. This CDR3 has 13 residues. Trimming took 8 bases from V and 0 from J; bases not matched to a gene: 4. Germline V gene data show CDR1 as ENHRY and CDR2 as SYGVKD. The CDR3 region has the DNA TGTGCCATCGAACGGGGGGACTCCTACGAGCAGTACTTC. Translated, it gives CAIERGDSYEQYF.

This clone was detected once. The J gene is TRBJ2-3, the V gene TRBV24-1; possibly TRBD2 for D (6 bases). V shed 9 bases and J shed 5 bases, with 14 bases lying between them. The CDR3 covers 13 residues. Germline V gene lookup returns CDR1 KGHDR and CDR2 SFDVKD. The CDR3 is CATVGAGRDTQYF. CDR3 sequence (DNA): TGTGCCACCGTGGGCGCGGGAAGAGATACGCAGTATTTT.

CDR3 loop: CSASPGTAVRWGGYTF. The CDR3 DNA reads as TGCAGTGCTAGTCCCGGGACAGCAGTTCGTTGGGGCGGCTACACCTTC. V is TRBV20-1 and J is TRBJ1-2; 7 bases agree with TRBD1. With V trimmed by 3 bases and J by 8 bases, 18 bases remained unmatched. The CDR3 runs to 16 residues. The germline gives CDR1 DFQATT, CDR2 SNEGSKA (reference sequence).

This clone showed up just a few times. V is TRBV29-1 and J is TRBJ1-1; tentatively, D is TRBD1 (6 bases). CDR1 is SQVTM and CDR2 is ANQGSEA in the germline V gene. Trimming cost V 1 base and J 4 bases, with 7 bases left between them. The CDR3 has 12 residues. CDR3 sequence (DNA): TGCAGCGTTGAAGCAGGGGCCACTGAAGCTTTCTTT. Residues: CSVEAGATEAFF.

The table lists this clone with a count of one. This rearrangement joins TRBV4-2 to TRBJ2-7; 9 bases fit TRBD1. Trimming removed 4 bases from V and 3 bases from J; junction bases left unmatched: 4. This CDR3 spans 14 amino acids. Looked up from germline, CDR1 is LGHNA and CDR2 is YNFKEQ. The CDR3 region has the DNA TGTGCCAGCAGCCGAGGACAGGGGCGCTACGAGCAGTACTTC. Amino acid sequence: CASSRGQGRYEQYF.

This chain uses TRBV6-1 with TRBJ2-7, with TRBD2 matching over 8 bases. Per the germline V gene, CDR1 is MNHNS and CDR2 is SASEGT. V shed 2 bases, J shed 3 bases, and the junction held 24 bases outside the gene matches. This CDR3 comprises 21 residues. CDR3 in DNA: TGTGCCAGCAGTGAAAACCCGTCAACTAGGACGGGGGGGCCTGCGGTCTACGAGCAGTACTTC. It codes for CASSENPSTRTGGPAVYEQYF.

This chain joins TRBV6-5 and TRBJ1-3, with D perhaps TRBD1 (6 bases). The CDR3 is 15 amino acids. Per germline, CDR1 MNHEY and CDR2 SVGAGI. Trimming shortened V by 0 bases and J by 5 bases, and 11 bases separated the two germline ends. CDR3 region: CASSYSGGHRNTIYF. DNA of the CDR3: TGTGCCAGCAGTTACTCGGGGGGGCACAGAAACACCATATATTTT.

The V and J genes are TRBV4-3 and TRBJ2-5; D might be TRBD2 (6 bases). Germline CDR1 is LGHNA and CDR2 is YSLEER. The V gene lost 4 bases and the J gene lost 2 bases, with 14 bases spanning the gap. This CDR3 comprises 15 residues. CDR3 amino acids: CASSLLGGVQETQYF. CDR3 nucleotide sequence: TGCGCCAGCAGCCTCCTCGGGGGAGTACAAGAGACCCAGTACTTC.

This clone showed up just a few times. The rearrangement joins TRBV7-9 to TRBJ2-1, with TRBD2 as a possible D gene (7 bases). The V end lost 3 bases, the J end lost 0 bases, and 12 bases lay between the germline ends. This CDR3 has 16 residues. Germline loops: CDR1 SEHNR, CDR2 FQNEAQ (reference sequence). The CDR3 DNA sequence: TGTGCCAGCAGCTTGGGCGGGGGCATCTCCTACAATGAGCAGTTCTTC. Its protein product is CASSLGGGISYNEQFF.

The chain is built from TRBV25-1 and TRBJ1-6; 7 positions match TRBD1. CDR1 and CDR2 from the germline V gene are MGHDK and SYGVNS. The CDR3 runs to 13 residues. V lost 6 bases, J lost 9 bases, and 5 bases stayed unmatched. This CDR3 reads CASRQGITSPLHF. The CDR3 DNA follows: TGTGCCAGCAGACAGGGGATAACTTCACCCCTCCACTTT.

V and J are TRBV28 and TRBJ2-2; no firm D call. The germline CDR1 and CDR2 sequences are MDHEN and SYDVKM. The V and J ends lost 5 bases and 6 bases respectively, with 19 bases between them. This CDR3 is built from 16 residues. The CDR3 is CASSLFDGLAAGELFF. The DNA of the CDR3 is TGTGCCAGCAGTCTTTTCGATGGCTTGGCGGCCGGGGAGCTGTTTTTT. Drawing the rest from reference TRBV28 and TRBJ2-2, the complete variable domain is DVKVTQSSRYLVKRTGEKVFLECVQDMDHENMFWYRQDPGLGLRLIYFSYDVKMKEKGDIPEGYSVSREKKERFSLILESASTNQTSMYLCASSLFDGLAAGELFFGEGSRLTVL.